These T cell receptor beta chains were read from a single sample in a study of graft-versus-host responses after intestinal transplantation. Libraries were prepared by immunoSEQ multiplex PCR; TCRdb keeps only in-frame clonotypes and omits some of them. The sample carries under 20,000 clones, 35% to 40% recorded once. The source was alloreactive CD4+ T cells from a mixed lymphocyte reaction culture, collected before transplantation. These receptors came from a human patient who was an organ donor for intestinal transplantation. CDR3s include the opening cysteine and the closing phenylalanine or tryptophan.

V gene: TRBV7-3
J gene: TRBJ1-1
CDR3 protein: CASSFRQGTEAFF

V gene: TRBV2
J gene: TRBJ2-5
CDR3 protein: CASRATGSETQYF

V gene: TRBV27
J gene: TRBJ2-3
CDR3 protein: CASSLGWGLASTDTQYF

V gene: TRBV14
J gene: TRBJ2-5
CDR3 protein: CASSLLGRPETQYF

V gene: TRBV6-1
J gene: TRBJ1-3
CDR3 protein: CASSESGLGAGNTIYF

V gene: TRBV5-1
J gene: TRBJ2-2
CDR3 protein: CASSWDRGDTGELFF

V gene: TRBV7-2
J gene: TRBJ1-2
CDR3 protein: CASSLPVNYGYTF

V gene: TRBV20-1
J gene: TRBJ1-1
CDR3 protein: CSASVGGPAFF

V gene: TRBV19
J gene: TRBJ2-1
CDR3 protein: CASSPPLRAGGPYDEQFF

V gene: TRBV4-2
J gene: TRBJ2-5
CDR3 protein: CASSFGLAGRYQETQYF

V gene: TRBV5-4
J gene: TRBJ2-3
CDR3 protein: CASSVLSTDTQYF

V gene: TRBV2
J gene: TRBJ2-3
CDR3 protein: CASSATRVVNADTQYF

V gene: TRBV25-1
J gene: TRBJ1-4
CDR3 protein: CASSDRATNEKLFF

V gene: TRBV29-1
J gene: TRBJ1-5
CDR3 protein: CSVPSPPRQPQHF

V gene: TRBV9
J gene: TRBJ2-3
CDR3 protein: CASSVSVWGDTQYF

V gene: TRBV11-2
J gene: TRBJ2-7
CDR3 protein: CASSLEGGLEQYF

V gene: TRBV7-9
J gene: TRBJ2-7
CDR3 protein: CASRLQSLSYEQYF

V gene: TRBV2
J gene: TRBJ1-1
CDR3 protein: CASSEGGTEAFF

V gene: TRBV6-1
J gene: TRBJ1-2
CDR3 protein: CASSEADSLYGYTF

V gene: TRBV21-1
J gene: TRBJ2-2
CDR3 protein: CASRMEKGLGWEGANTGELFF

V gene: TRBV9
J gene: TRBJ2-1
CDR3 protein: CASSGLAEYNEQFF

V gene: TRBV5-4
J gene: TRBJ2-7
CDR3 protein: CASSDKAGGSSEQYF

V gene: TRBV7-6
J gene: TRBJ2-2
CDR3 protein: CASSLGTGRNTGELFF

V gene: TRBV6-5
J gene: TRBJ2-4
CDR3 protein: CASSYTRGGGKNIQYF

V gene: TRBV18
J gene: TRBJ2-3
CDR3 protein: CASSPGLYTDTQYF

V gene: TRBV5-1
J gene: TRBJ1-2
CDR3 protein: CASRGQGYYGYTF

V gene: TRBV11-2
J gene: TRBJ2-1
CDR3 protein: CASSFDSPPYNEQFF

V gene: TRBV10-3
J gene: TRBJ2-3
CDR3 protein: CAISEMISTDTQYF

V gene: TRBV28
J gene: TRBJ1-3
CDR3 protein: CASRYGTGGGNTIYF

V gene: TRBV5-1
J gene: TRBJ1-5
CDR3 protein: CASSSGGGHSNQPQHF

V gene: TRBV21-1
J gene: TRBJ2-5
CDR3 protein: CASSSEGTGPTETQYF